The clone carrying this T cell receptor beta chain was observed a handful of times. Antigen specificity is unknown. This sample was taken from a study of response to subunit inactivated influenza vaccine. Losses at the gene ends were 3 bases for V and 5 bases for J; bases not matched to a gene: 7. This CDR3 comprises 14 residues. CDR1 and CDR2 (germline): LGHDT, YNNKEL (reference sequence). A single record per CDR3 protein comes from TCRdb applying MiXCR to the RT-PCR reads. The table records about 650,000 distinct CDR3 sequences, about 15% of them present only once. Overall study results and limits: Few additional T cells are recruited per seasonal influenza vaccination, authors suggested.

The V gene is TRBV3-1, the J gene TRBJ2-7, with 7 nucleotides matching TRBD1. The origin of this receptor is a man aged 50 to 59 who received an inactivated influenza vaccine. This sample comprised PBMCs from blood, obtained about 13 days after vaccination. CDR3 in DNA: TGTGCCAGCAGCCAGAGGGGGCGCTTGGACGAGCAGTACTTC. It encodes CASSQRGRLDEQYF.